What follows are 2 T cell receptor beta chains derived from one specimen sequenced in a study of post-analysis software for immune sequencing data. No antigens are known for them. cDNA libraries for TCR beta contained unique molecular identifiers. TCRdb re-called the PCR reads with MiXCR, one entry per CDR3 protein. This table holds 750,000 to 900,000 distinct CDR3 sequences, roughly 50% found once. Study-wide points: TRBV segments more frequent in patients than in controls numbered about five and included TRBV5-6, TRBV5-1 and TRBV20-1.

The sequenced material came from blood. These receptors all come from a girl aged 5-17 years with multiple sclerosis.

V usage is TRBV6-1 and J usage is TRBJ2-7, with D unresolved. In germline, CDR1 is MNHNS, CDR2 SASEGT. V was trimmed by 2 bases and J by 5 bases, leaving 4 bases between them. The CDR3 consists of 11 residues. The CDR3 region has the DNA TGTGCCAGCAGTGAATGGAACGAGCAGTACTTC. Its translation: CASSEWNEQYF.

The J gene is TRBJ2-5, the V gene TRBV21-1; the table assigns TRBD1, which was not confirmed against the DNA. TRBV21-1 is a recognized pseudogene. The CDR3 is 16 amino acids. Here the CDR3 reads CASSKRGGHHQEAQYF. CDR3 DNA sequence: TGTGCCAGCAGCAAAAGGGGGGGACACCACCAAGAGGCCCAGTACTTC.